These 17 T cell receptor beta chains came from one sample sequenced in a study of T cells in Graves' hyperthyroidism and ophthalmopathy. The CDR3 regions of TCR beta were amplified from RNA transcripts. HTBI primers were the set used in a first-round RT-PCR of the TCR CDR3. TCRdb used MiXCR to reprocess the multiplex PCR reads, holding one entry per CDR3 protein. Among about 400,000 distinct CDR3 sequences, about 15% were seen once, and the ten largest hold around a quarter. The sequencing input was blood. The receptors originated from a woman between 18 and 30 years old with Graves' hyperthyroidism that later progressed to Graves' ophthalmopathy.

The chain uses TRBV19 and TRBJ1-6; D ambiguous. The CDR3 sequence is 15 residues long. CDR1 is LNHDA and CDR2 is SQIVND in the germline V gene (reference sequence). Trimming removed 11 bases from V and 8 bases from J, with 22 bases in between. Written as DNA, the CDR3 is TGTGCCGGCATACCCGTCCTACCGGGAGATTCACCCCTCCACTTT. Protein sequence: CAGIPVLPGDSPLHF.

The gene calls are TRBV7-2 and TRBJ2-1, with D uncertain. Germline V gives CDR1 SGHTA, CDR2 FQGNSA. The CDR3 has 15 amino acids. The germline V and J ends were trimmed by 5 bases and 1 base, with 12 bases remaining between them. CDR3 DNA sequence: TGTGCCAGCAGCGCACAGAAAGGGTCCTACAATGAGCAGTTCTTC. Protein product: CASSAQKGSYNEQFF.

This clonotype was seen at least ten times. The chain carries TRBV28 and TRBJ2-1; 7 bases map to TRBD2. This CDR3 is 14 amino acids long. The J segment lost 8 bases and the V segment lost 3 bases, leaving 7 bases of the junction unmatched. Germline CDR1 is MDHEN and CDR2 is SYDVKM. CDR3 sequence: CASSFPAGAYEQFF. The CDR3 coding sequence is TGTGCCAGCAGTTTTCCTGCGGGAGCATATGAGCAGTTCTTC.

This clonotype was seen many times. J is TRBJ2-7 and V is TRBV13; D perhaps matches TRBD1 (5 bases). V was cut by 0 bases and J by 5 bases, with 11 bases left in between. From germline, CDR1 is PRHDT and CDR2 FYEKMQ (reference sequence). This CDR3 spans 14 amino acids. The CDR3 region has the DNA TGTGCCAGCAGCTTAGGGACAGTGGAGAACGAGCAGTACTTC. Its translation: CASSLGTVENEQYF.

This clonotype was observed a few times. V is TRBV7-2 and J is TRBJ1-5; 8 bases align to TRBD1. Germline CDR1 is SGHTA and CDR2 is FQGNSA. J lost 6 bases, V lost 2 bases, and 12 bases had no gene match. CDR3 length: 17 amino acids. CDR3 in amino acids: CASSLQGAPVKRQPQHF. CDR3 DNA sequence: TGTGCCAGCAGCTTACAGGGGGCCCCCGTGAAGCGTCAGCCCCAGCATTTT. Variable domain in full (rest from reference TRBV7-2 and TRBJ1-5): GAGVSQSPSNKVTEKGKDVELRCDPISGHTALYWYRQSLGQGLEFLIYFQGNSAPDKSGLPSDRFSAERTGGSVSTLTIQRTQQEDSAVYLCASSLQGAPVKRQPQHFGDGTRLSIL.

This clonotype came up many times. The gene calls are TRBV2 and TRBJ2-3; D is ambiguous. CDR3 length equals 12 residues. Germline V gene sequence: CDR1 SNHLY, CDR2 FYNNEI. Trimming stripped 7 bases from V and 3 bases from J, with 8 bases between. The CDR3 is CASNGLTDTQYF. CDR3 in DNA: TGTGCCAGCAATGGATTGACAGATACGCAGTATTTT.

Regarding this clonotype: A much larger clone differs from this one at a single base, so this may be a read error. V gene TRBV2 combines with J gene TRBJ1-1; 9 bases agree with TRBD1. CDR1 is SNHLY, CDR2 FYNNEI, per germline. This CDR3 contains 16 residues. CDR3 sequence reads: CASSRDRGTVNTVAFF. For the CDR3, the DNA is TGTGCCAGCAGTCGTGACAGGGGGACCGTGAACACTGTAGCTTTCTTT.

This clonotype showed up many times. V gene TRBV12-5 combines with J gene TRBJ1-1; D unresolved. The CDR3 loop spans 15 amino acids. CDR1 is LGHNT and CDR2 is FRNRAP in the germline V gene. The ends were cut back, 0 bases at V and 3 bases at J, with 11 bases in the middle. This CDR3 is CASGLVLGGYTEAFF. CDR3 DNA sequence: TGTGCTAGTGGTTTGGTTCTAGGCGGATACACTGAAGCTTTCTTT.

This clonotype appeared many times. The genes are TRBV29-1 and TRBJ2-3, with 10 bases that match TRBD2. V lost 6 bases and J lost 0; bases outside the gene matches: 6. The CDR3 is made up of 15 amino acids. CDR1 SQVTM and CDR2 ANQGSEA come from the germline V gene. The CDR3 protein is CSVPRTSGSTDTQYF. The CDR3, as DNA: TGCAGCGTACCCCGGACTAGCGGTAGCACAGATACGCAGTATTTT.

This chain connects TRBV9 to TRBJ2-5; D unclear. The CDR3 extends over 15 amino acids. The germline V gene has CDR1 SGDLS and CDR2 YYNGEE. Trimming removed 0 bases at V and 5 bases at J, with 14 bases between. The CDR3 region is CASSVDPAGRETQYF. Written as DNA, the CDR3 is TGTGCCAGCAGCGTAGATCCAGCCGGGCGTGAGACCCAGTACTTC.

This clonotype has only a few counts. This chain's CDR3 is CATSREDEAGKLSGELFF. In nucleotides, the CDR3 is TGTGCCACCAGCAGAGAGGATGAGGCAGGGAAATTGTCCGGGGAGCTGTTTTTT. The V and J genes are TRBV15 and TRBJ2-2; weak D call: TRBD1 (5 bases). This CDR3 region has 18 residues. The ends were cut back, 0 bases at V and 6 bases at J, with 20 bases in the middle. Germline V gene data show CDR1 as LNHNV and CDR2 as YYDKDF (reference sequence).

This clonotype has only a few counts. It is unclear where the CDR3 begins or ends on the DNA, so no DNA is shown, and the CDR3 is as TCRdb lists it. The chain recombines TRBV7-9 with TRBJ1-1; the D call in the table, TRBD1, was not verified against the DNA. Germline CDR1 SEHNR, CDR2 FQNEAQ (reference sequence). From its first to its last residue, the CDR3 has 17 amino acids. The CDR3 reads CASRASGRGTLNTEAFF.

This sequence joins TRBV29-1 and TRBJ2-6; D gene ambiguous. The germline V and J ends were trimmed by 4 bases and 4 bases, with 8 bases remaining between them. CDR3 length: 13 amino acids. The germline V gene has CDR1 SQVTM and CDR2 ANQGSEA. DNA of the CDR3: TGCAGCGTTGGTGGGGAAGGGGCCAACGTCCTGACTTTC. This gives the protein CSVGGEGANVLTF.

This clonotype was observed a handful of times. This rearrangement joins TRBV6-2 or TRBV6-3 to TRBJ2-1; tentatively, D is TRBD2 (6 bases). The CDR3 covers 16 residues. V lost 0 bases and J 9 bases, leaving 18 bases between the germline ends. From germline, CDR1 is MNHEY and CDR2 SVGEGT. Written as DNA, the CDR3 is TGTGCCAGCAGTTACTCAAGATTAACCCTAGCGACTGAGCAGTTCTTC. It translates to CASSYSRLTLATEQFF.

This clonotype was counted a few times. The chain couples TRBV4-2 to TRBJ2-7, with 7 bases that match TRBD1. The CDR3 is 16 amino acids. J lost 1 base, V lost 4 bases, and 10 bases had no gene match. Germline CDR1 LGHNA, CDR2 YNFKEQ. The CDR3 DNA reads TGTGCCAGCAGCCTTAGAGGGACAGCAGATTCCTACGAGCAGTACTTC. Its translation is CASSLRGTADSYEQYF.

This clonotype was found many times. The chain has TRBV6-1 and TRBJ2-3; possibly TRBD2 for D (5 bases). Trimming pared 5 bases from V and 2 bases from J, leaving 14 bases between. CDR1 MNHNS and CDR2 SASEGT come from the germline V gene. The CDR3 length is 15 residues. The CDR3 here is CASSSTTEATDTQYF. Here the CDR3 DNA reads TGTGCCAGCAGTTCCACGACGGAGGCCACAGATACGCAGTATTTT.

As regards this clonotype: A read error may explain this, as a much larger clone is one base away. The chain carries TRBV12-3 or TRBV12-4 and TRBJ2-1; TRBD1 aligns across 8 bases. The trim removed 3 bases at V and 5 bases at J, leaving 3 bases unmatched. The CDR3 length is 14 residues. Written as DNA, the CDR3 is TGTGCCAGCAGTTTCAGGGGGCACCACAATGAGCAGTTCTTC. It translates to CASSFRGHHNEQFF.